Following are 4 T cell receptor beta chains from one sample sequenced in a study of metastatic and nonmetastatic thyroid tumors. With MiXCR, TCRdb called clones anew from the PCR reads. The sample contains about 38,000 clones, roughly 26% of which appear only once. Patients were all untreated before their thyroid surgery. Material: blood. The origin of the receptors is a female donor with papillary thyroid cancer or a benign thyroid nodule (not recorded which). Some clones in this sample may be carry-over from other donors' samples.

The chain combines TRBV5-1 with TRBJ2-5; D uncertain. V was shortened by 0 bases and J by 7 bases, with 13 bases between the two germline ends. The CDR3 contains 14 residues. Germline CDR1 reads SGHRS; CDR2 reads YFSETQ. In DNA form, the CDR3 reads TGCGCCAGCAGCTTGGATACCCAACGTCTGACCCAGTACTTC. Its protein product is CASSLDTQRLTQYF.

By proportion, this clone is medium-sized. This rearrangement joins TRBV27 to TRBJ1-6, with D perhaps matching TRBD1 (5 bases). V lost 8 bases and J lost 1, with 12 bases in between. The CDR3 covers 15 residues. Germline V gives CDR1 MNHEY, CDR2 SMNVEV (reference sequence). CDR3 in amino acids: CASRRVGSYNSPLHF. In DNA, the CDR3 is TGTGCCAGCCGCAGGGTGGGGTCCTATAATTCACCCCTCCACTTT.

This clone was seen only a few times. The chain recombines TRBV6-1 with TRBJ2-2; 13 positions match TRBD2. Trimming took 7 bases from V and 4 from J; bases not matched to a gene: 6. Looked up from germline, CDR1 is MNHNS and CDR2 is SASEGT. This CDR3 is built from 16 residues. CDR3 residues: CASIRTSGSGTGELFF. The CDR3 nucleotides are TGTGCCAGCATTAGGACTAGCGGGAGTGGCACCGGGGAGCTGTTTTTT.

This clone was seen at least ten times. The CDR3 is CASSGGTGRYNEQFF. Here the CDR3 DNA reads TGTGCCAGCAGCGGTGGCACGGGTCGGTACAATGAGCAGTTCTTC. The chain combines TRBV2 with TRBJ2-1; D unclear. Trimming took off 6 bases at V and 4 bases at J, with 16 bases between the two ends. The V gene's germline CDR1 is SNHLY and CDR2 FYNNEI. The length of the CDR3 is 15 residues.